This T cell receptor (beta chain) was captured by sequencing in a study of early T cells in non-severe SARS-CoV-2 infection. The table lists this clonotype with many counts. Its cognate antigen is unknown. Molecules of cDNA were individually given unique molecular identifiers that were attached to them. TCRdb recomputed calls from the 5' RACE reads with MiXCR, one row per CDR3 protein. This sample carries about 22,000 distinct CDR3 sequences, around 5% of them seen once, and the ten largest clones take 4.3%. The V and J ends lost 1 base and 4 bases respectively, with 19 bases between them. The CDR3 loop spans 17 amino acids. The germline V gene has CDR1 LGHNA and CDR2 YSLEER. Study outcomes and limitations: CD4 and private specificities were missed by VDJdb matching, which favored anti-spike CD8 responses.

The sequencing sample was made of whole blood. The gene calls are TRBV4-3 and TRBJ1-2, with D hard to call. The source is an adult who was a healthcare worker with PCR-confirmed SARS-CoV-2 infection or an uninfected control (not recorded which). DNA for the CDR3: TGCGCCAGCAGCCAAGGGGGAGGTGTAGGGCTAGTCTATGGCTACACCTTC. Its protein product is CASSQGGGVGLVYGYTF.